This TCR beta chain comes out of a study of cytomegalovirus exposure and HLA in healthy donors. Study-level findings and limits: Sequence variants that were highly shared formed a cluster that was likely a sequencing artifact. In vitro testing confirmed a few CMV-associated chains as specific for CMV antigens. For TCR beta chains, V- and J-gene trimming was later linked to a missense DCLRE1C variant.

CDR1 is WSHSY and CDR2 is SAAADI in the germline V gene. This CDR3 has 14 residues. J lost 4 bases, V lost 6 bases, and 0 bases had no gene match. A note on this clone: Its antigen is not identified.

PCR used 60 Vbeta primers and 13 Jbeta primers. Some clones are missing from TCRdb's copy, which holds only in-frame ones; the method was immunoSEQ multiplex PCR. The sample contains over 95,000 clones, 82% of which appear only once. The V and J genes are TRBV10-2 and TRBJ2-2; 12 nucleotides line up with TRBD2. This receptor was taken from a woman in her late teens or twenties in good health and CMV-seronegative. What was sequenced was PBMCs. CDR3 residues: CASRTSGGTGELFF. CDR3 DNA: TGCGCCAGCAGGACTAGCGGGGGCACCGGGGAGCTGTTTTTT.